This T cell receptor (beta chain) originates from a study of control samples from healthy donors and cancer patients. Produced via immunoSEQ multiplex PCR; TCRdb's table is partial and in-frame only. The data show under 200,000 clones, approximately 96% seen once. Trimming took 0 bases from V and 10 from J; bases not matched to a gene: 6. In germline, CDR1 is SGHDT, CDR2 YYEEEE. This CDR3 is built from 14 residues. The sample was blood. The rearrangement links TRBV5-6 to TRBJ2-1; 8 bases agree with TRBD2. This TCR was sampled from a woman between 35 and 50 years old in good health. The CDR3 region is CASSLEGTSPEQFF. As DNA, the CDR3 is TGTGCCAGCAGCTTGGAAGGGACTAGTCCCGAGCAGTTCTTC.